This entry lists 20 T cell receptor beta chains sequenced from one sample in a study of T-cell memory formation after mild COVID-19. A single record per CDR3 protein comes from TCRdb applying MiXCR to the 5' RACE reads. Among 300,000 to 400,000 distinct CDR3 sequences listed, 25% to 30% were seen once. The sequenced material came from PBMCs or a T cell subset sorted from them (not recorded which). The receptors shown here come from an adult woman who had mild COVID-19 (a few samples of this study predate the infection). Cell type and time point are not known.

This chain connects TRBV6-5 to TRBJ2-7; 7 positions match TRBD1. The germline gives CDR1 MNHEY, CDR2 SVGAGI. The CDR3 is 14 residues long. Trimming at V came to 4 bases and at J to 2 bases, leaving 5 bases not matched to a gene. The CDR3 DNA is TGTGCCAGCAGTTCCGGGACAGCCACCTACGAGCAGTACTTC. This codes for CASSSGTATYEQYF.

This clonotype was observed a few times. The chain employs TRBV24-1 and TRBJ2-1, with TRBD2 matching 10 bases. This CDR3 contains 16 residues. V was clipped by 2 bases and J by 4 bases; unmatched bases: 4. Germline V gene sequence: CDR1 KGHDR, CDR2 SFDVKD. The chain's CDR3 is CATSDSGLALYNEQFF. The DNA of the CDR3 is TGTGCCACCAGTGATTCGGGACTAGCGCTTTACAATGAGCAGTTCTTC.

The genes are TRBV10-3 and TRBJ2-1; no clear D. The CDR3 length is 13 residues. Germline V gene sequence: CDR1 ENHRY, CDR2 SYGVKD. Trimming took 0 bases from V and 8 from J, leaving 8 bases between them. CDR3 in amino acids: CAISESVDHEQFF. The DNA of the CDR3 is TGTGCCATCAGTGAGTCCGTGGACCATGAGCAGTTCTTC.

V usage is TRBV20-1 and J usage is TRBJ2-2; 7 bases are shared with TRBD2. V shed 1 base, J shed 1 base, and the junction held 6 bases outside the gene matches. Germline V gene lookup returns CDR1 DFQATT and CDR2 SNEGSKA (reference sequence). The CDR3 has 16 amino acids. The CDR3 reads CSARGSGTMNTGELFF. The CDR3 DNA is TGCAGTGCTAGAGGTTCCGGGACTATGAACACCGGGGAGCTGTTTTTT.

The chain carries TRBV30 and TRBJ2-7; 8 bases fit TRBD1. From germline, CDR1 is GTSNPN and CDR2 SVGIG (reference sequence). The CDR3 runs 13 residues. The trim removed 2 bases at V and 4 bases at J, leaving 4 bases unmatched. CDR3 bases: TGTGCCTGGAGTAGGGACAGGCTTTACGAGCAGTACTTC. Translating gives CAWSRDRLYEQYF.

The chain links TRBV7-6 to TRBJ2-2; D is perhaps TRBD2 (5 bases). Germline loops: CDR1 SGHVS, CDR2 FNYEAQ. The CDR3 totals 17 residues. The V gene lost 5 bases and the J gene lost 4 bases, with 20 bases spanning the gap. For the CDR3, the DNA is TGTGCCAGCAGCCAAGAGGCCAGGACTGTACCCACCGGGGAGCTGTTTTTT. Amino acids: CASSQEARTVPTGELFF.

This clonotype was recorded a few times. The genes are TRBV12-3 or TRBV12-4 and TRBJ2-3, with D possibly called TRBD1 or TRBD2 (5 bases each). The germline V and J ends were trimmed by 5 bases and 0 bases, with 15 bases remaining between them. This CDR3 is 16 amino acids long. CDR3 sequence (DNA): TGTGCCAGCAGTCAGGGACGCCGGACTAGCACAGATACGCAGTATTTT. This encodes CASSQGRRTSTDTQYF.

This clonotype turned up a few times. The J gene is TRBJ2-3, the V gene TRBV7-9; 14 nucleotides agree with TRBD2. The V gene end was trimmed by 5 bases and the J gene end by 1 base; junction bases not matched to a gene: 2. This CDR3 is 16 amino acids long. Germline CDR1 and CDR2: SEHNR and FQNEAQ (reference sequence). CDR3 sequence: CASSVTSGGGTDTQYF. The CDR3 nucleotides are TGTGCCAGCAGCGTGACTAGCGGGGGGGGCACAGATACGCAGTATTTT. Supplemented by reference TRBV7-9 and TRBJ2-3, the full variable domain reads DTGVSQNPRHKITKRGQNVTFRCDPISEHNRLYWYRQTLGQGPEFLTYFQNEAQLEKSRLLSDRFSAERPKGSFSTLEIQRTEQGDSAMYLCASSVTSGGGTDTQYFGPGTRLTVL.

The chain couples TRBV9 to TRBJ2-7; unclear D gene. The length of the CDR3 is 15 residues. Germline CDR1 is SGDLS and CDR2 is YYNGEE. Trimming removed 0 bases from V and 0 bases from J, with 10 bases in between. In DNA, the CDR3 is TGTGCCAGCAGCGTAGGTTCAGGTACCTCCTACGAGCAGTACTTC. It yields the protein CASSVGSGTSYEQYF.

This clonotype is a singleton in its sample. The chain links TRBV20-1 to TRBJ2-1; a possible D gene is TRBD1 (5 bases). Germline-derived CDR1 and CDR2 are DFQATT and SNEGSKA (reference sequence). The length of the CDR3 is 11 residues. CDR3 coding DNA: TGCAGCGCTTGGGTCCAGGGATCCCAGTTCTTC. Translated, it gives CSAWVQGSQFF.

The table lists this clonotype with a few counts. The V call is TRBV5-1, the J call TRBJ2-5; 8 bases are shared with TRBD2. In germline, CDR1 is SGHRS, CDR2 YFSETQ. J was trimmed by 3 bases and V by 7 bases; bases with no gene match: 11. The CDR3 sequence is 15 residues long. DNA for the CDR3: TGCGCCAGCTCCCCAGCGGGGGATTCGAAAGAGACCCAGTACTTC. Translation: CASSPAGDSKETQYF. Filled out from reference TRBV5-1 and TRBJ2-5, the complete variable domain reads KAGVTQTPRYLIKTRGQQVTLSCSPISGHRSVSWYQQTPGQGLQFLFEYFSETQRNKGNFPGRFSGRQFSNSRSEMNVSTLELGDSALYLCASSPAGDSKETQYFGPGTRLLVL.

The rearrangement uses TRBV3-1 and TRBJ1-1; D gene uncertain. The CDR3 covers 14 residues. Germline CDR1 LGHDT, CDR2 YNNKEL (reference sequence). Trimming stripped 0 bases from V and 1 base from J, with 6 bases between. The CDR3 coding sequence is TGTGCCAGCAGCCAAGAGCCCGGGAACACTGAAGCTTTCTTT. As protein: CASSQEPGNTEAFF.

The chain combines TRBV29-1 with TRBJ2-1; 12 bases are shared with TRBD2. Germline CDR1 is SQVTM and CDR2 is ANQGSEA. The CDR3 is made up of 15 amino acids. The J segment lost 5 bases and the V segment lost 2 bases, leaving 4 bases of the junction unmatched. CDR3 nucleotides: TGCAGCGTTGAACTAGCGGGAGGGCCGAACAATGAGCAGTTCTTC. Its translation: CSVELAGGPNNEQFF.

This clonotype was seen a single time. The rearrangement uses TRBV5-6 and TRBJ1-4, with a tentative D call TRBD1 (5 bases). V lost 1 base to trimming and J lost 4 bases, with 11 bases between them. Germline V gives CDR1 SGHDT, CDR2 YYEEEE. The CDR3 contains 15 residues. CDR3 protein: CASSLRSRVNEKLFF. DNA for the CDR3: TGTGCCAGCAGCTTGCGGAGCAGGGTTAATGAAAAACTGTTTTTT.

Only a few counts were recorded for this clonotype. The rearrangement uses TRBV7-2 and TRBJ2-1; D possibly uses TRBD1 or TRBD2 (5 bases each). V lost 3 bases and J lost 12, with 21 bases in between. The germline V gene has CDR1 SGHTA and CDR2 FQGNSA. The CDR3 spans 15 residues. In DNA, the CDR3 is TGTGCCAGCAGCTTCGGGGCACCCCTCCCGGGGACGCAGTTCTTC. This encodes CASSFGAPLPGTQFF. The whole variable domain, filled in from reference TRBV7-2 and TRBJ2-1, reads GAGVSQSPSNKVTEKGKDVELRCDPISGHTALYWYRQSLGQGLEFLIYFQGNSAPDKSGLPSDRFSAERTGGSVSTLTIQRTQQEDSAVYLCASSFGAPLPGTQFFGPGTRLTVL.

This clonotype was counted between two and nine times. The chain links TRBV4-1 to TRBJ2-2; 14 bases line up with TRBD2. V dropped 2 bases and J dropped 4; count of bases not matched to a gene: 9. The CDR3 is 19 residues long. Per the germline V gene, CDR1 is MGHRA and CDR2 is YSYEKL. This CDR3 reads CASSQSLLTSGGATGELFF. The CDR3 DNA reads TGCGCCAGCAGCCAATCCCTGCTGACTAGCGGGGGGGCCACCGGGGAGCTGTTTTTT.

The genes are TRBV3-1 and TRBJ2-7, with D hard to call. Trimming shortened V by 3 bases and J by 2 bases, and 8 bases separated the two germline ends. The CDR3 spans 13 residues. The V gene's germline CDR1 is LGHDT and CDR2 YNNKEL (reference sequence). The CDR3 sequence: CASSQMGTYEQYF. The CDR3 DNA reads TGTGCCAGCAGCCAGATGGGAACCTACGAGCAGTACTTC.

This clonotype occurred a few times. J is TRBJ2-1 and V is TRBV5-1; 9 nucleotides align to TRBD1. Germline assignment: CDR1 SGHRS and CDR2 YFSETQ. V lost 2 bases and J lost 3; bases outside the gene matches: 3. The CDR3 is made up of 15 amino acids. CDR3 amino acids: CASSFETGGYNEQFF. CDR3 sequence (DNA): TGCGCCAGCAGCTTCGAGACAGGGGGCTACAATGAGCAGTTCTTC. The variable domain in full, with the rest retrieved from reference TRBV5-1 and TRBJ2-1, is KAGVTQTPRYLIKTRGQQVTLSCSPISGHRSVSWYQQTPGQGLQFLFEYFSETQRNKGNFPGRFSGRQFSNSRSEMNVSTLELGDSALYLCASSFETGGYNEQFFGPGTRLTVL.

This clonotype was counted a few times. The CDR3 DNA follows: TGTGCCAGCAGTACCGGGGGGAGGGTAGAAGAGACCCAGTACTTC. Residues: CASSTGGRVEETQYF. This chain links TRBV6-5 with TRBJ2-5, with 7 bases matching TRBD2. The CDR3 runs 15 residues. Germline trimming cut 5 bases from V and 3 bases from J; bases unmatched to any gene: 9. Germline CDR1 is MNHEY and CDR2 is SVGAGI.

The gene calls are TRBV15 and TRBJ2-6; weak D call: TRBD1 (6 bases). Germline CDR1 reads LNHNV; CDR2 reads YYDKDF (reference sequence). The CDR3 totals 16 residues. Trimming stripped 3 bases from V and 3 bases from J, with 12 bases between. For the CDR3, the DNA is TGTGCCACCAGCAGCTACAGGGACCTTGGGGCCAACGTCCTGACTTTC. As protein: CATSSYRDLGANVLTF.